The T cell receptor beta chain described here comes from a study of PD-1 blockade in classical Hodgkin lymphoma. Turning to the study itself: The study gave patients nivolumab 3 mg/kg intravenously every 2 weeks.

V lost 6 bases and J lost 6; bases outside the gene matches: 8. The CDR3 extends over 15 amino acids. Germline CDR1 KGHSH, CDR2 LQKENI. Assay: immunoSEQ multiplex PCR; the TCRdb copy retains only in-frame clones and omits some. There are 75,000 to 95,000 clones in the sample; 83% occur only once, and approximately 15% lies in the top ten. About this clone itself: Its antigen is as yet unknown.

Sample time point: cycle 4 day 1 (C4D1), after 6 weeks of nivolumab. Each and every patient relapsed after autologous stem cell transplantation, and patients got differing brentuximab vedotin exposure. Study-level results: For complete responders, baseline diversity was comparable to that of newly diagnosed patients. The study found that TCR diversity rose significantly by C4D1 in CD4+ but not CD8+ cells.

The sample here was peripheral blood mononuclear cells (PBMCs), taken before the fourth cycle of nivolumab. The V call is TRBV18, the J call TRBJ1-5, with 10 bases identical to TRBD1. The receptor was isolated from a human donor with classical Hodgkin lymphoma. The CDR3 region has the DNA TGTGCCAGCTCCTTGGGGACAGGGGAGGTTCAGCCCCAGCATTTT. Amino acids: CASSLGTGEVQPQHF.